This T cell receptor beta chain was sequenced for a study of blood T cell repertoires in COVID-19. Study background: Researchers got acute and convalescent COVID-19 samples from the United States, Italy and Spain. T cells, B-cell-depleted T cells, or PBMCs supplied cDNA or gDNA.

The V and J ends lost 7 bases and 6 bases, in that order; junction bases with no gene match: 5. CDR1 SNHLY and CDR2 FYNNEI come from the germline V gene. The CDR3 is 12 residues long. Per the study methods: Amplifying reference gene primers gave estimates of nucleated cell counts. Generated by immunoSEQ multiplex PCR, the TCRdb table keeps only in-frame clones and is missing some. V, J and clone size reflect that table, while D and trimming were determined from the DNA. There are roughly 55,000 clones in the sample; around 79% occur only once, and approximately 3% lies in the top ten. The receptor's source is a man aged 55 to 69 with acute or convalescent COVID-19. The sample comprised peripheral blood. The chain has TRBV2 and TRBJ1-1; 7 bases are shared with TRBD1. The CDR3 DNA follows: TGTGCCAGCACGCCGACAGGGTCTGAAGCTTTCTTT. As protein: CASTPTGSEAFF.